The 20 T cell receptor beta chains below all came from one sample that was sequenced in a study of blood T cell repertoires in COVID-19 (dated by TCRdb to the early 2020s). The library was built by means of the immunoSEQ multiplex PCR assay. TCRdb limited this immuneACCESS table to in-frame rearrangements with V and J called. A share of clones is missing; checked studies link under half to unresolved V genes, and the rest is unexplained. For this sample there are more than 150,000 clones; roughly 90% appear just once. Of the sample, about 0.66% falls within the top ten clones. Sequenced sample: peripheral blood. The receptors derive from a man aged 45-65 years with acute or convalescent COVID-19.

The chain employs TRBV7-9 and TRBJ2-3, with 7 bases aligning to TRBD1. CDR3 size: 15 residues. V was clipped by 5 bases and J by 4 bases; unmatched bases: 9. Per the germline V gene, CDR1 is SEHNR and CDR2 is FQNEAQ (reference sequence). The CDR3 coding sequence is TGTGCCAGCAGCCCGTTCGGACAGGTTCCAGATACGCAGTATTTT. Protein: CASSPFGQVPDTQYF.

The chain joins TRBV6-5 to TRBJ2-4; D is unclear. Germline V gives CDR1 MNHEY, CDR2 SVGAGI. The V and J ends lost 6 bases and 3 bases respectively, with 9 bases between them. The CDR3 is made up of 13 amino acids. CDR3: CASRQSGKNIQYF. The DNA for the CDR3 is TGTGCCAGCAGGCAGTCGGGCAAAAACATTCAGTACTTC.

This CDR3 reads CASSSGTSGTGELFF. The CDR3 DNA follows: TGTGCCAGCAGTTCCGGGACTAGCGGCACCGGGGAGCTGTTTTTT. J is TRBJ2-2 and V is TRBV28; 11 nucleotides match TRBD2. Trimming cost V 4 bases and J 4 bases; bases outside gene matches: 2. Germline V gene sequence: CDR1 MDHEN, CDR2 SYDVKM. CDR3 length equals 15 residues. Variable domain in full (rest from reference TRBV28 and TRBJ2-2): DVKVTQSSRYLVKRTGEKVFLECVQDMDHENMFWYRQDPGLGLRLIYFSYDVKMKEKGDIPEGYSVSREKKERFSLILESASTNQTSMYLCASSSGTSGTGELFFGEGSRLTVL.

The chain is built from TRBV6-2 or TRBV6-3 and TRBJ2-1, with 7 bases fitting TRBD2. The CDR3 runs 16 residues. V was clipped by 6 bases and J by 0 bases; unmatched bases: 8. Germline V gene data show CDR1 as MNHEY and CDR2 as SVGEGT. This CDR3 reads CASSLWGGSSYNEQFF. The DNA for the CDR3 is TGTGCCAGCAGCCTTTGGGGGGGGAGCTCCTACAATGAGCAGTTCTTC.

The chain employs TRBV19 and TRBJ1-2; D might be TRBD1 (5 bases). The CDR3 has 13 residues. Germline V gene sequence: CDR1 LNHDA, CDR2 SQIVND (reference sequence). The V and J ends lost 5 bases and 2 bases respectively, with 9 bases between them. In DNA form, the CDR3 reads TGTGCCAGTAGTGAGCGACAGAACTATGGCTACACCTTC. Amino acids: CASSERQNYGYTF.

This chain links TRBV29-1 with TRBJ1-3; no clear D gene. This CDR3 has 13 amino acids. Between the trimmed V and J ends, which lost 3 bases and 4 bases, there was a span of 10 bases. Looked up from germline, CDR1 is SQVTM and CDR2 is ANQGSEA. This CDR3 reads CSVEPGSGNTIYF. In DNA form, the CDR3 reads TGCAGCGTTGAGCCCGGGTCCGGAAACACCATATATTTT.

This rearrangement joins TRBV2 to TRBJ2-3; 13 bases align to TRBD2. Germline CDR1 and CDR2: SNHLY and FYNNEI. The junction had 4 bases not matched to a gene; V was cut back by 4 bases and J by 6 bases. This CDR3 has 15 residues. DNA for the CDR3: TGTGCCAGCAGTGGACTAGCGGGAGGTCGCGATACGCAGTATTTT. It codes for CASSGLAGGRDTQYF. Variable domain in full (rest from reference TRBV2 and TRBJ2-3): EPEVTQTPSHQVTQMGQEVILRCVPISNHLYFYWYRQILGQKVEFLVSFYNNEISEKSEIFDDQFSVERPDGSNFTLKIRSTKLEDSAMYFCASSGLAGGRDTQYFGPGTRLTVL.

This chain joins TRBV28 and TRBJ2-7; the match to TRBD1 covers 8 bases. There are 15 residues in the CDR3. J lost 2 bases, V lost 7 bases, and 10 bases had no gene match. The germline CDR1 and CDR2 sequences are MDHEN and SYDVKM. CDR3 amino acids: CASISRQGTAYEQYF. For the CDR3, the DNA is TGTGCCAGCATTAGCCGACAGGGGACCGCCTACGAGCAGTACTTC.

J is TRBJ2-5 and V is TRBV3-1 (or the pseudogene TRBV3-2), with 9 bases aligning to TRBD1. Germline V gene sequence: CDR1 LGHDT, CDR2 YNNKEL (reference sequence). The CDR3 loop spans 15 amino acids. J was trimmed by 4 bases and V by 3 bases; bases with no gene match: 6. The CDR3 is CASSHPGTGRETQYF. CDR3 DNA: TGTGCCAGCAGCCACCCCGGGACAGGGAGAGAGACCCAGTACTTC.

The CDR3 DNA sequence: TGTGCCAGTAGCCCCCTCCCCTATGGCAATCAGCCCCAGCATTTT. Its translation is CASSPLPYGNQPQHF. The chain recombines TRBV19 with TRBJ1-5; D unclear. Germline V CDR1 and CDR2: LNHDA, SQIVND (reference sequence). The ends were cut back, 6 bases at V and 2 bases at J, with 14 bases in the middle. The CDR3 is 15 residues long.

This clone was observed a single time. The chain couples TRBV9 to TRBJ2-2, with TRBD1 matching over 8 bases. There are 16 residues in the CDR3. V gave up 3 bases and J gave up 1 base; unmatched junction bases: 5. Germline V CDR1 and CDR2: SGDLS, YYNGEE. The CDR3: CASSGKDRVNTGELFF. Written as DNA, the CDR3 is TGTGCCAGCAGCGGAAAGGACAGGGTGAACACCGGGGAGCTGTTTTTT.

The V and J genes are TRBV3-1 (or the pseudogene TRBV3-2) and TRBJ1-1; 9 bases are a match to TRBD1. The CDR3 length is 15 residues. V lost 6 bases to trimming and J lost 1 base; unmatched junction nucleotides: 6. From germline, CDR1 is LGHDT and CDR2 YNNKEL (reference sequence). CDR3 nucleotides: TGTGCCAGCAGTCGCACAGGGGGCGGGAACACTGAAGCTTTCTTT. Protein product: CASSRTGGGNTEAFF.

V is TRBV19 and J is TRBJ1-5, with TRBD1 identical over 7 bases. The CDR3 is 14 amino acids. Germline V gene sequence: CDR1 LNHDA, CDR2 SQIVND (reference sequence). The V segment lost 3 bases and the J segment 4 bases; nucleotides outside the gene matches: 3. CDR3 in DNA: TGTGCCAGTAGTATGACAGGGAGTAATCAGCCCCAGCATTTT. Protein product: CASSMTGSNQPQHF.

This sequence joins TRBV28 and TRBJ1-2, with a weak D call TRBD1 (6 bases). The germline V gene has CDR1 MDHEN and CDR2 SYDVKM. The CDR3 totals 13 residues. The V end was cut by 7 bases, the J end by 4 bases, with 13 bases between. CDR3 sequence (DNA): TGTGCCAGCACCTTACAGGGCCGCTATGGCTACACCTTC. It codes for CASTLQGRYGYTF.

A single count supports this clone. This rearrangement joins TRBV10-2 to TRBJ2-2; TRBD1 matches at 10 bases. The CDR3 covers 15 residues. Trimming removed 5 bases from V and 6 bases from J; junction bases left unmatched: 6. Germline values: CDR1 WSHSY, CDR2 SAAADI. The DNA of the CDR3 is TGCGCCAGCAGTTCCTCCGGGACAGGGGCCGGGGAGCTGTTTTTT. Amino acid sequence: CASSSSGTGAGELFF.

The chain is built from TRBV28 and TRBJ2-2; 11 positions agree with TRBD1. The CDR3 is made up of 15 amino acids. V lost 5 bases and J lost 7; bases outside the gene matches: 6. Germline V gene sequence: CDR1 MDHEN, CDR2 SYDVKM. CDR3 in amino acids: CASSNGTGGRGELFF. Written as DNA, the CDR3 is TGTGCCAGCAGTAACGGGACAGGGGGTCGCGGGGAGCTGTTTTTT.

CDR3 region: CATRGPGYEQYV. The CDR3 nucleotides are TGTGCCACCAGGGGGCCTGGGTACGAGCAGTACGTC. This sequence joins TRBV6-6 and TRBJ2-7; 8 bases match TRBD1. Losses at the gene ends were 10 bases for V and 4 bases for J; bases not matched to a gene: 6. Looked up from germline, CDR1 is MNHNY and CDR2 is SVGAGI (reference sequence). The CDR3 extends over 12 amino acids.

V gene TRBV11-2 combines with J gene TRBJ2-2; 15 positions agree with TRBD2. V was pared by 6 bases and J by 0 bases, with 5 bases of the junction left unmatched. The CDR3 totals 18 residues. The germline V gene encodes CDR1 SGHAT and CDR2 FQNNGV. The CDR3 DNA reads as TGTGCCAGCAGAAGGACTAGCGGGAGGGCCACGAACACCGGGGAGCTGTTTTTT. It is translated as CASRRTSGRATNTGELFF.

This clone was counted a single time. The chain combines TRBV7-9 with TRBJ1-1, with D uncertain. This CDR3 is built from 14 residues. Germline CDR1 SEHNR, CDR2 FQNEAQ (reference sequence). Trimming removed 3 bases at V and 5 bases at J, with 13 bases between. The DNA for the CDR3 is TGTGCCAGCAGCTTCTCCATGCTACGGACTGAAGCTTTCTTT. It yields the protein CASSFSMLRTEAFF. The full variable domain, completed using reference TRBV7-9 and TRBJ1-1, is DTGVSQNPRHKITKRGQNVTFRCDPISEHNRLYWYRQTLGQGPEFLTYFQNEAQLEKSRLLSDRFSAERPKGSFSTLEIQRTEQGDSAMYLCASSFSMLRTEAFFGQGTRLTVV.

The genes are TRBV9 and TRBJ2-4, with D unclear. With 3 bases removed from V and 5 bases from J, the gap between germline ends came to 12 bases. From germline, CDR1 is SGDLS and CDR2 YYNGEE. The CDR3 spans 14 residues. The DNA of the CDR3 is TGTGCCAGCAGCGGGCCAGTTTCAGAAAACATTCAGTACTTC. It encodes CASSGPVSENIQYF.